Presented here are 11 T cell receptor beta chains from one specimen sequenced in a study of T cell responses to AZD1222 COVID-19 vaccine. Some clones are missing from TCRdb's copy, which holds only in-frame ones; the method was immunoSEQ multiplex PCR. This table has roughly 99,000 clones, approximately 88% appearing once. Sequencing used peripheral blood, obtained on day 0 of AZD1222 vaccination. These receptors all stem from an adult in good health.

The chain is built from TRBV7-3 and TRBJ2-1; 7 bases agree with TRBD2. Trimming took 1 base from V and 3 from J; bases not matched to a gene: 6. Germline V CDR1 and CDR2: SGHTA, FQGTGA. There are 16 residues in the CDR3. The CDR3, as DNA: TGTGCCAGCAGCTTAAAGGCTAGCGGATACTACAATGAGCAGTTCTTC. The encoded protein is CASSLKASGYYNEQFF.

Details on this clone: The junction does not match germline at one end; this may be a read error. The CDR3 coding sequence is TGTGCCAGCAGCCAAGTGGGCCGGGACGCGCCAAATTTCTTC. Amino acids: CASSQVGRDAPNFF. The rearrangement links TRBV3-1 (or the pseudogene TRBV3-2) to TRBJ2-4; the D call may be TRBD1 or TRBD2 (5 bases each). CDR1 is LGHDT, CDR2 YNNKEL, per germline (reference sequence). This CDR3 region has 14 residues.

V and J are TRBV11-3 and TRBJ2-7; tentatively, D is TRBD1 or TRBD2 (5 bases each). Trimming took 5 bases from V and 4 from J, leaving 12 bases between them. The CDR3 totals 13 residues. Germline V lookup: CDR1 SGHNT, CDR2 YENEEA. CDR3 coding DNA: TGTGCCAGCAGCCGGGACCGCCGTTACGAGCAGTACTTC. This codes for CASSRDRRYEQYF. Full variable domain (remainder filled in from reference TRBV11-3 and TRBJ2-7): EAGVVQSPRYKIIEKKQPVAFWCNPISGHNTLYWYLQNLGQGPELLIRYENEEAVDDSQLPKDRFSAERLKGVDSTLKIQPAELGDSAVYLCASSRDRRYEQYFGPGTRLTVT.

The rearrangement joins TRBV7-3 to TRBJ1-2, with TRBD1 identical over 8 bases. Germline V CDR1 and CDR2: SGHTA, FQGTGA. Trimming took 3 bases from V and 8 from J; bases not matched to a gene: 5. The CDR3 contains 13 residues. CDR3 residues: CASSFPDRAGYTF. DNA for the CDR3: TGTGCCAGCAGCTTCCCGGACAGGGCGGGCTACACCTTC.

The rearrangement joins TRBV7-8 to TRBJ2-1; the match to TRBD2 covers 11 bases. The CDR3 contains 14 residues. Germline V gives CDR1 SGHVS, CDR2 FQNEAQ. V lost 7 bases and J lost 4; bases outside the gene matches: 3. The CDR3 reads CASKRTSGYNEQFF. The CDR3 DNA follows: TGTGCCAGCAAAAGGACTAGCGGGTACAATGAGCAGTTCTTC. Complete variable domain (other parts from reference TRBV7-8 and TRBJ2-1): GAGVSQSPRYKVAKRGQDVALRCDPISGHVSLFWYQQALGQGPEFLTYFQNEAQLDKSGLPSDRFFAERPEGSVSTLKIQRTQQEDSAVYLCASKRTSGYNEQFFGPGTRLTVL.

This sequence joins TRBV7-2 and TRBJ2-7; D is unclear. The CDR3 is 14 residues long. Germline CDR1 and CDR2: SGHTA and FQGNSA. V shed 1 base and J shed 2 bases, with 9 bases lying between them. The CDR3 DNA is TGTGCCAGCAGCTTAGGCGGCACCGCCTACGAGCAGTACTTC. This translates into CASSLGGTAYEQYF.

This sequence joins TRBV7-2 and TRBJ1-1, with D unclear. V lost 2 bases to trimming and J lost 1 base, with 8 bases between them. Germline CDR1 reads SGHTA; CDR2 reads FQGNSA. CDR3 length equals 14 residues. This chain's CDR3 is CASSLYSPNTEAFF. As DNA, the CDR3 is TGTGCCAGCAGCTTATATTCACCGAACACTGAAGCTTTCTTT. The whole variable domain, remainder taken from reference TRBV7-2 and TRBJ1-1, is GAGVSQSPSNKVTEKGKDVELRCDPISGHTALYWYRQSLGQGLEFLIYFQGNSAPDKSGLPSDRFSAERTGGSVSTLTIQRTQQEDSAVYLCASSLYSPNTEAFFGQGTRLTVV.

CDR3 region: CASSKREGTYEQYF. As DNA, the CDR3 is TGTGCCAGCAGTAAGCGGGAGGGTACCTACGAGCAGTACTTC. The gene calls are TRBV5-4 and TRBJ2-7; 10 bases agree with TRBD2. The CDR3 loop spans 14 amino acids. Per the germline V gene, CDR1 is SGHNT and CDR2 is YYREEE (reference sequence). The V gene end was trimmed by 5 bases and the J gene end by 2 bases; junction bases not matched to a gene: 4. The whole variable domain, remainder taken from reference TRBV5-4 and TRBJ2-7, is ETGVTQSPTHLIKTRGQQVTLRCSSQSGHNTVSWYQQALGQGPQFIFQYYREEENGRGNFPPRFSGLQFPNYSSELNVNALELDDSALYLCASSKREGTYEQYFGPGTRLTVT.

The CDR3 reads CASRLTGSTIYF. DNA of the CDR3: TGTGCCAGCAGGCTGACAGGATCGACCATATATTTT. The V and J genes are TRBV12-3 or TRBV12-4 and TRBJ1-3; perhaps TRBD1 as D (6 bases). CDR3 length: 12 amino acids. Trimming pared 6 bases from V and 10 bases from J, leaving 13 bases between.

This chain links TRBV27 with TRBJ1-6, with a possible D match to TRBD1 (5 bases). CDR1 MNHEY and CDR2 SMNVEV come from the germline V gene (reference sequence). With 5 bases removed from V and 0 bases from J, the gap between germline ends came to 26 bases. This CDR3 has 21 residues. CDR3 bases: TGTGCCAGCAGTCCCCTCCTCCGGGGCCCTATTTCAAGCTCCTATAATTCACCCCTCCACTTT. Protein: CASSPLLRGPISSSYNSPLHF.

The rearrangement links TRBV21-1 to TRBJ2-2; TRBD1, as called in the table, went unchecked against the DNA. TRBV21-1 is a pseudogene segment. CDR3 length equals 17 residues. The CDR3 sequence is CASSKHGQNLYTGELFF. The CDR3 bases are TGTGCCAGCAGCAAACACGGACAGAACCTGTACACCGGGGAGCTGTTTTTT.